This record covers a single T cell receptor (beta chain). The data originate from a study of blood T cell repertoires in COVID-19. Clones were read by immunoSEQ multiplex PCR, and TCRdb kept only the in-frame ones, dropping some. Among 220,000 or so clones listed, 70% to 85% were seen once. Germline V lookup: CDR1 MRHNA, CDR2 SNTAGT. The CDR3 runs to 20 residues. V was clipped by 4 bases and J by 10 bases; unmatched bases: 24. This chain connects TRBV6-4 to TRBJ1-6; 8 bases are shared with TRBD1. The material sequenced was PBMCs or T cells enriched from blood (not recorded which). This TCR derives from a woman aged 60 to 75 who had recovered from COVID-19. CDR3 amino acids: CASSVEWSGQGIKRESPLHF. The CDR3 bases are TGTGCCAGCAGTGTCGAATGGTCCGGACAGGGAATTAAGAGAGAATCACCCCTCCACTTT.